This T cell receptor beta chain was captured in a study of blood T cell repertoires in COVID-19. TCRdb keeps only in-frame clones here, not all; method: immunoSEQ multiplex PCR. The top ten hold more than 1.4% of the sample, which has hundreds of thousands of clones, 86% seen once. Trimming stripped 1 base from V and 1 base from J, with 14 bases between. CDR1 and CDR2 (germline): SQVTM, ANQGSEA. This CDR3 has 16 amino acids. The clonotype originates from a woman aged 30 to 39 with active or convalescent COVID-19. The chain employs TRBV29-1 and TRBJ2-1; tentatively, D is TRBD1 (5 bases). Material for sequencing was peripheral blood. CDR3 in amino acids: CSVEGVAGYSYNEQFF. CDR3 DNA: TGCAGCGTTGAAGGGGTGGCAGGGTATTCCTACAATGAGCAGTTCTTC.